This is a list of T cell receptor beta chains from one sample in a study of OX40 agonist ivuxolimab in advanced cancers. The method was immunoSEQ multiplex PCR; TCRdb's version includes in-frame clones alone and lacks a portion of them. The sample lists around 100,000 clones, 89% occurring once. The sequences come from CD4+ or CD8+ T cells sorted from blood, collected in a trial of the OX40 agonist ivuxolimab. Receptors originate from an adult with an advanced solid tumor such as melanoma, head and neck, liver or kidney cancer. Each CDR3 is given with its conserved first and last residue. D genes are given only for firm matches. Clone sizes are given selectively: once, few, many, or a class where the clone is expanded.

clone_size: -
d_call: -
v_call: TRBV18
j_call: TRBJ1-1
cdr3_nt: TGTGCCAGCTCACGCCAGGGTACCGACACTGAAGCTTTCTTT
cdr3_aa: CASSRQGTDTEAFF

clone_size: -
d_call: -
v_call: TRBV5-1
j_call: TRBJ2-3
cdr3_nt: TGCGCCAGCAGTGCAGGGGTAGGGGATACGCAGTATTTT
cdr3_aa: CASSAGVGDTQYF

clone_size: few
d_call: -
v_call: TRBV19
j_call: TRBJ1-2
cdr3_nt: TGTGCCAGTAGCAGGGACTATGGCTACACCTTC
cdr3_aa: CASSRDYGYTF

clone_size: -
d_call: TRBD2
v_call: TRBV29-1
j_call: TRBJ2-1
cdr3_nt: TGCAGCGTTGACCGAGGGGGACTAGCGGGCATGTACAATGAGCAGTTCTTC
cdr3_aa: CSVDRGGLAGMYNEQFF

clone_size: -
d_call: -
v_call: TRBV5-1
j_call: TRBJ1-3
cdr3_nt: TGCGCCAGCAGATCTGGCGCTGGAAACACCATATATTTT
cdr3_aa: CASRSGAGNTIYF

clone_size: few
d_call: -
v_call: TRBV10-3
j_call: TRBJ2-3
cdr3_nt: TGTGCCATCAGGGAGGGGGTAGCTCGCACAGATACGCAGTATTTT
cdr3_aa: CAIREGVARTDTQYF

clone_size: once
d_call: TRBD1
v_call: TRBV7-9
j_call: TRBJ1-3
cdr3_nt: TGTGCCAGCAGCTTAGACAGGGGGCGAGTCGCTGGAAACACCATATATTTT
cdr3_aa: CASSLDRGRVAGNTIYF

clone_size: -
d_call: TRBD1
v_call: TRBV28
j_call: TRBJ1-4
cdr3_nt: TGTGCCAGCAGCCGGGACAGGGTTGTTGAAAAACTGTTTTTT
cdr3_aa: CASSRDRVVEKLFF

clone_size: -
d_call: TRBD1
v_call: TRBV7-3
j_call: TRBJ1-2
cdr3_nt: TGTGCCAGCAGCTCGACAGGGGAGGACTATGGCTACACCTTC
cdr3_aa: CASSSTGEDYGYTF

clone_size: -
d_call: -
v_call: TRBV7-9
j_call: TRBJ2-7
cdr3_nt: TGTGCCAGCAGCTTAGTCGTGGGGGACGAGCAGTACTTC
cdr3_aa: CASSLVVGDEQYF

clone_size: -
d_call: -
v_call: TRBV27
j_call: TRBJ2-7
cdr3_nt: TGTGCCAGCAGCCCCACCACCAGGGGAGACAATTACGAGCAGTACTTC
cdr3_aa: CASSPTTRGDNYEQYF

clone_size: -
d_call: TRBD1
v_call: TRBV28
j_call: TRBJ1-1
cdr3_nt: TGTGCCAGCAGTTTCTCGAGGGGGCTTTCGTCTAGTGAAGCTTTCTTT
cdr3_aa: CASSFSRGLSSSEAFF

clone_size: -
d_call: TRBD1
v_call: TRBV7-2
j_call: TRBJ1-4
cdr3_nt: TGTGCCAGCAGCTTTACGGGACAGATTAATGAAAAACTGTTTTTT
cdr3_aa: CASSFTGQINEKLFF

clone_size: -
d_call: TRBD2
v_call: TRBV5-1
j_call: TRBJ2-5
cdr3_nt: TGCGCCAGCAGCTTGGACGGGGGGGCCCGAGAGACCCAGTACTTC
cdr3_aa: CASSLDGGARETQYF

clone_size: -
d_call: TRBD1
v_call: TRBV7-8
j_call: TRBJ2-2
cdr3_nt: TGTGCCAGCAGCTTAGTTCCGGGACAGTTAGACACCGGGGAGCTGTTTTTT
cdr3_aa: CASSLVPGQLDTGELFF

clone_size: -
d_call: -
v_call: TRBV2
j_call: TRBJ2-3
cdr3_nt: TGTGCCAGCAGTGATAGGGGGGCCAGCACAGATACGCAGTATTTT
cdr3_aa: CASSDRGASTDTQYF

clone_size: once
d_call: TRBD2
v_call: TRBV13
j_call: TRBJ2-1
cdr3_nt: TGTGCCAGCAGCCCCCCGCCTGGGGGGGTTTATGAGCAGTTCTTC
cdr3_aa: CASSPPPGGVYEQFF

clone_size: -
d_call: -
v_call: TRBV6-6
j_call: TRBJ1-1
cdr3_nt: TGTGCCAGCAGTGAGCGACGGATGAACACTGAAGCTTTCTTT
cdr3_aa: CASSERRMNTEAFF

clone_size: -
d_call: -
v_call: TRBV7-3
j_call: TRBJ2-7
cdr3_nt: TGTGCCAGCAGCTCAGGGGCCCAGCAGTACTTC
cdr3_aa: CASSSGAQQYF

clone_size: -
d_call: -
v_call: TRBV5-4
j_call: TRBJ2-1
cdr3_nt: TGTGCCAGCAGCTTGGACCAGGGAGGCTACAATGAGCAGTTCTTC
cdr3_aa: CASSLDQGGYNEQFF

clone_size: few
d_call: -
v_call: TRBV28
j_call: TRBJ2-7
cdr3_nt: TGTGCCAGCAGTTCGGACTCACTTAACTACGAGCAGTACTTC
cdr3_aa: CASSSDSLNYEQYF

clone_size: -
d_call: -
v_call: TRBV10-2
j_call: TRBJ1-5
cdr3_nt: TGCGCCAGCAGGCAGAGTAGCAATCAGCCCCAGCATTTT
cdr3_aa: CASRQSSNQPQHF

clone_size: -
d_call: TRBD2
v_call: TRBV2
j_call: TRBJ2-2
cdr3_nt: TGTGCCAGCAGTCTTAGCGGGGGTTCCACCGGGGAGCTGTTTTTT
cdr3_aa: CASSLSGGSTGELFF

clone_size: -
d_call: -
v_call: TRBV5-1
j_call: TRBJ1-2
cdr3_nt: TGCGCCAGCACGCCCGGGAACTATGGCTACACCTTC
cdr3_aa: CASTPGNYGYTF

clone_size: once
d_call: TRBD1
v_call: TRBV7-8
j_call: TRBJ2-1
cdr3_nt: TGTGCCAGCAGCTTAGTGGGCCAGGGGGCCTACAATGAGCAGTTCTTC
cdr3_aa: CASSLVGQGAYNEQFF

clone_size: -
d_call: -
v_call: TRBV15
j_call: TRBJ1-1
cdr3_nt: TGTGCCACCAGCAGAGATATGAACACTGAAGCTTTCTTT
cdr3_aa: CATSRDMNTEAFF

clone_size: -
d_call: -
v_call: TRBV5-1
j_call: TRBJ2-7
cdr3_nt: TGCGCCAGCAGCTTGGTGGGCCAAGGATGGGAGCAGTACTTC
cdr3_aa: CASSLVGQGWEQYF

clone_size: -
d_call: -
v_call: TRBV5-1
j_call: TRBJ2-3
cdr3_nt: TGCGCCAGCAGCTTGGTCGGGGGAGGGCAGTATTTT
cdr3_aa: CASSLVGGGQYF

clone_size: -
d_call: -
v_call: TRBV6-1
j_call: TRBJ2-7
cdr3_nt: TGTGCCAGCAACCGACGACAGTACGAGCAGTACTTC
cdr3_aa: CASNRRQYEQYF